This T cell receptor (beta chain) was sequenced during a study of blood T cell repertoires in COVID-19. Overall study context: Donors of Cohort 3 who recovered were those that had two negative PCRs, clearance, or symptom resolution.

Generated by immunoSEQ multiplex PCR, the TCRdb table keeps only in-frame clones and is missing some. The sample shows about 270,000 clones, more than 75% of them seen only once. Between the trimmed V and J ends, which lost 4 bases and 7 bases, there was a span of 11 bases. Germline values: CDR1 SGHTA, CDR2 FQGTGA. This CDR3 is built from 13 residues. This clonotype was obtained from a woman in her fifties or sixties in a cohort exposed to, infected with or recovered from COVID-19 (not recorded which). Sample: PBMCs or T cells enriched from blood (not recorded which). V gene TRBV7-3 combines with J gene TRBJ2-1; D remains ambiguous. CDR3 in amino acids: CASSYGSRNEQFF. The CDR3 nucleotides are TGTGCCAGCAGCTACGGATCGAGGAATGAGCAGTTCTTC.